This T cell receptor (beta chain) was documented in a study of blood T cell repertoires in COVID-19. Background on the study: Some COVID-19 samples were acute and others convalescent; all came from the United States, Italy and Spain. PBMCs, B-cell-depleted T cells, or T cells were the source of the cDNA or gDNA that made up the material.

Participants had their cohort set by participant-reported clinical history. Method: immunoSEQ multiplex PCR; TCRdb's copy keeps in-frame clones and lacks some. The sample carries roughly 280,000 clones, 88% recorded once. Trimming removed 6 bases from V and 5 bases from J; junction bases left unmatched: 10. Germline-derived CDR1 and CDR2 are SGHVS and FNYEAQ. This CDR3 region has 15 residues. The V gene is TRBV7-6, the J gene TRBJ2-5; 9 bases fit TRBD2. The sequenced sample consisted of PBMCs or T cells enriched from blood (not recorded which). This clonotype was obtained from a woman in her 50s who had recovered from COVID-19. This chain's CDR3 is CASSSPGLAWETQYF. The CDR3 bases are TGTGCCAGCAGTTCCCCGGGACTAGCCTGGGAGACCCAGTACTTC.